The source of this T cell receptor (beta chain) is a study of radiotherapy plus CTLA-4 blockade in lung cancer. Study conclusions and caveats: There was expansion of tumor-derived TCR clones in blood after radiotherapy plus ipilimumab.

Points on this clone: What it binds is not known.

TCRdb's copy holds only in-frame clones and misses some; the assay was immunoSEQ multiplex PCR. The table lists some 51,000 clones, around 79% of them singletons. Between the trimmed V and J ends, which lost 1 base and 0 bases, there was a span of 16 bases. Germline V lookup: CDR1 GTSNPN, CDR2 SVGIG (reference sequence). The CDR3 sequence is 18 residues long. The chain carries TRBV30 and TRBJ2-6; tentatively, D is TRBD1 (6 bases). This sequence originates from a human donor with non-small cell lung cancer whose response to radiotherapy plus ipilimumab could not be evaluated. The input for sequencing was peripheral blood, taken from a patient treated with radiotherapy plus ipilimumab. The CDR3 bases are TGTGCCTGGAGTGCCAACCAGGGGAAGGTCTCTGGGGCCAACGTCCTGACTTTC. It encodes CAWSANQGKVSGANVLTF.